Following are 13 T cell receptor beta chains from one sample sequenced in a study of long-term antiretroviral therapy in people with HIV. It was version v3.0 of the immunoSEQ assay that was run at survey level. Profiling relied on immunoSEQ multiplex PCR, and the TCRdb table lists in-frame clones only, not all of them. The data contain 20,000 to 25,000 clones, roughly 84% of them singletons. The specimen was unsorted PBMCs, collected about 2.4 years after starting antiretroviral therapy. Receptors were obtained from a man aged 40-55 years with HIV.

The rearrangement links TRBV6-6 to TRBJ2-1; 8 nucleotides match TRBD2. Trimming at V came to 6 bases and at J to 6 bases, leaving 10 bases not matched to a gene. The CDR3 consists of 15 residues. Germline CDR1 is MNHNY and CDR2 is SVGAGI (reference sequence). CDR3 protein: CASSVGTSDGNEQFF. As DNA, the CDR3 is TGTGCCAGCAGCGTCGGGACTAGTGATGGCAATGAGCAGTTCTTC.

The V call is TRBV7-6, the J call TRBJ2-1, with a possible D match to TRBD2 (6 bases). Trimming left V 1 base short and J 12 bases short, with 16 bases between. The CDR3 contains 14 residues. Per germline, CDR1 SGHVS and CDR2 FNYEAQ. The CDR3 is CASSLVEAGTGQFF. The CDR3 bases are TGTGCCAGCAGCTTAGTTGAGGCGGGAACGGGGCAGTTCTTC.

The V gene is TRBV9, the J gene TRBJ2-3, with unresolved D. This CDR3 has 14 residues. In germline, CDR1 is SGDLS, CDR2 YYNGEE. The V gene lost 3 bases and the J gene lost 6 bases, with 14 bases spanning the gap. CDR3 DNA: TGTGCCAGCAGCGCATTCCTATGGGTGGATACGCAGTATTTT. This sequence encodes CASSAFLWVDTQYF.

The chain joins TRBV4-1 to TRBJ1-1; 7 bases fit TRBD1. Per the germline V gene, CDR1 is MGHRA and CDR2 is YSYEKL. V gave up 4 bases and J gave up 5 bases; unmatched junction bases: 7. The CDR3 has 14 residues. CDR3 DNA: TGCGCCAGCAGCCCATCAGGGGGTACTACTGAAGCTTTCTTT. It is translated as CASSPSGGTTEAFF.

The chain carries TRBV9 and TRBJ2-7; TRBD2 matches at 9 bases. In germline, CDR1 is SGDLS, CDR2 YYNGEE. This CDR3 contains 14 residues. Germline trimming cut 6 bases from V and 0 bases from J; bases unmatched to any gene: 4. The DNA of the CDR3 is TGTGCCAGCAATAGCGGGAGTACCTCCTACGAGCAGTACTTC. Its translation: CASNSGSTSYEQYF.

This sequence joins TRBV7-9 and TRBJ2-7, with TRBD1 matching over 9 bases. Germline CDR1 SEHNR, CDR2 FQNEAQ (reference sequence). With 3 bases clipped from V and 4 bases from J, the junction kept 10 bases outside the gene matches. CDR3 length: 16 residues. CDR3 coding DNA: TGTGCCAGCAGCTTCGGACAGGGGACGGTGGCTTACGAGCAGTACTTC. The encoded protein is CASSFGQGTVAYEQYF.

About this clone itself: A read error may account for a junction end that differs from germline. This rearrangement joins TRBV2 to TRBJ2-1, with D perhaps TRBD1 (5 bases). The germline V gene has CDR1 SNHLY and CDR2 FYNNEI. The CDR3 has 13 amino acids. This CDR3 is CASREDSYNEQFF. The CDR3, as DNA: TGTGCCAGCAGGGAAGACAGCTACAATGAGCAGTTCTTC.

The genes are TRBV7-3 and TRBJ1-1, with D maybe TRBD1 (5 bases). Germline-derived CDR1 and CDR2 are SGHTA and FQGTGA. This CDR3 comprises 13 residues. V lost 5 bases to trimming and J lost 5 bases, with 12 bases between them. In DNA form, the CDR3 reads TGTGCCAGCAGCGCGCGGGGGGGGACTGAAGCTTTCTTT. Encoded protein: CASSARGGTEAFF.

The chain is built from TRBV9 and TRBJ1-1, with a possible D match to TRBD1 (5 bases). CDR3 length: 14 amino acids. Trimming stripped 4 bases from V and 1 base from J, with 11 bases between. The germline CDR1 and CDR2 sequences are SGDLS and YYNGEE. The CDR3, as DNA: TGTGCCAGCAGCCCACAGGTGACGAACACTGAAGCTTTCTTT. Translating it yields CASSPQVTNTEAFF. Full variable domain (rest looked up from reference TRBV9 and TRBJ1-1): DSGVTQTPKHLITATGQRVTLRCSPRSGDLSVYWYQQSLDQGLQFLIQYYNGEERAKGNILERFSAQQFPDLHSELNLSSLELGDSALYFCASSPQVTNTEAFFGQGTRLTVV.

This chain uses TRBV7-9 with TRBJ1-2, with 7 bases that match TRBD1. Losses at the gene ends were 5 bases for V and 8 bases for J; bases not matched to a gene: 8. The CDR3 extends over 13 amino acids. Germline CDR1 is SEHNR and CDR2 is FQNEAQ (reference sequence). The CDR3 region is CASSTTGMEGYTF. The CDR3 DNA is TGTGCCAGCAGCACGACAGGGATGGAGGGCTACACCTTC.

The chain joins TRBV9 to TRBJ2-3; D may be TRBD2 (6 bases). CDR1 is SGDLS and CDR2 is YYNGEE in the germline V gene. V lost 2 bases to trimming and J lost 0 bases, with 10 bases between them. CDR3 length equals 15 residues. CDR3 region: CASSVGGISTDTQYF. DNA for the CDR3: TGTGCCAGCAGCGTTGGCGGGATTAGCACAGATACGCAGTATTTT. The complete variable domain, with remaining parts taken from reference TRBV9 and TRBJ2-3, reads DSGVTQTPKHLITATGQRVTLRCSPRSGDLSVYWYQQSLDQGLQFLIQYYNGEERAKGNILERFSAQQFPDLHSELNLSSLELGDSALYFCASSVGGISTDTQYFGPGTRLTVL.

This clone was seen only once. This sequence joins TRBV2 and TRBJ1-2; 7 nucleotides align to TRBD1. The germline CDR1 and CDR2 sequences are SNHLY and FYNNEI. The V gene end was trimmed by 9 bases and the J gene end by 8 bases; junction bases not matched to a gene: 9. CDR3 length: 12 amino acids. CDR3 nucleotides: TGTGCCAGAGAGACGCAGGGGGAGGGCTACACCTTC. Its translation is CARETQGEGYTF.

CDR3 sequence: CASSLGLETQYF. CDR3 DNA sequence: TGTGCCAGCAGCTTAGGCTTAGAGACCCAGTACTTC. The chain has TRBV11-2 and TRBJ2-5, with D hard to call. Looked up from germline, CDR1 is SGHAT and CDR2 is FQNNGV. V lost 1 base and J 4 bases, leaving 4 bases between the germline ends. The CDR3 is 12 amino acids.